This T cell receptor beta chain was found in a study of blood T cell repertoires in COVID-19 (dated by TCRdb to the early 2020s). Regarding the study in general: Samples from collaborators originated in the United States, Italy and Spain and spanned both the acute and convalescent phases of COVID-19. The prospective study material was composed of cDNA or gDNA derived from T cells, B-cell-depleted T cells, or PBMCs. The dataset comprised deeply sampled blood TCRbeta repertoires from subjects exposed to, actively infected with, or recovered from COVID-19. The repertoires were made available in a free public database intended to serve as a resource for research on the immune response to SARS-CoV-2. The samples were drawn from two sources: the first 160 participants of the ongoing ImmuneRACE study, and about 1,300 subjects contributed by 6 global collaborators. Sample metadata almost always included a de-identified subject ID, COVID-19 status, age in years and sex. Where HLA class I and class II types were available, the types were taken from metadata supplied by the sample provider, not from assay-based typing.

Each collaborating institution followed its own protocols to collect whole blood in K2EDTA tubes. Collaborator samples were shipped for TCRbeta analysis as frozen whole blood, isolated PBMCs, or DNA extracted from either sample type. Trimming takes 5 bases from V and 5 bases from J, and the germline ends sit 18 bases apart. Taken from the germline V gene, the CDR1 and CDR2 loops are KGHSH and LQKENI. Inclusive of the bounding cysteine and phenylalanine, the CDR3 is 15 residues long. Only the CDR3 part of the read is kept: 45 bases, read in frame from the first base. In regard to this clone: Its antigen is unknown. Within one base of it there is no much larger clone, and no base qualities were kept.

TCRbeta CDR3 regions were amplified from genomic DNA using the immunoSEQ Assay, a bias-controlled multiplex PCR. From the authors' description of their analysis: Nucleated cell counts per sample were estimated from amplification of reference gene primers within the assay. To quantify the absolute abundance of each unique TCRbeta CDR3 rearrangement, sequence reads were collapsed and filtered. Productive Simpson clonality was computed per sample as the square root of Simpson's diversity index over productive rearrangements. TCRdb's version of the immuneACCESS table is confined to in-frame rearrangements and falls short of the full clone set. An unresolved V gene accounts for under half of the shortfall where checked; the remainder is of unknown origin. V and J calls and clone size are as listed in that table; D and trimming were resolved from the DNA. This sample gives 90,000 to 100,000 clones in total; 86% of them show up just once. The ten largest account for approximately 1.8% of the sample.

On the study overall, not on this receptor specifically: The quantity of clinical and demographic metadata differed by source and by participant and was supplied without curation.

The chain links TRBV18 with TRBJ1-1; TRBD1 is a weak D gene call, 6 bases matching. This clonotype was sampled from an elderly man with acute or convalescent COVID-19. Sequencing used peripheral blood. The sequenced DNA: TGTGCCAGCTCATCCCTAGCGGCAGGGGAGACTGAAGCTTTCTTT. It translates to CASSSLAAGETEAFF.